This T cell receptor (beta chain) was found in a study of Graves' ophthalmopathy and Graves' hyperthyroidism. Participants with hyperthyroidism, aged 18 to 65, were newly diagnosed with under 2 months' duration. Exclusion criteria comprised other autoimmune diseases, uncontrolled infections, pregnancy or lactation in patients. The diagnosis combined clinical symptoms, thyroxine, TRAb, thyroid ultrasound and orbital computed tomography scans. RNA transcripts were the source from which TCR beta CDR3 regions were amplified. The authors performed first-round RT-PCR with HTBI primers and then a second-round multiplex PCR. TCRdb reprocessed the multiplex PCR reads with MiXCR, giving one entry per CDR3 protein. The top ten clones hold roughly 2.3% of a sample with some 360,000 distinct CDR3 sequences, about 15% of them seen once. There are many counts of this clonotype. The antigen is not known. General observations from the study: The model predicted ophthalmopathy progression with around 70% sensitivity and around 72% specificity.

CDR3 length equals 14 residues. Trimming pared 3 bases from V and 1 base from J, leaving 10 bases between. Germline CDR1 and CDR2: SGHRS and YFSETQ. This TCR came from an adult woman with stable Graves' hyperthyroidism. The V and J genes are TRBV5-1 and TRBJ1-1; tentatively, D is TRBD1 (5 bases). Sequenced sample: peripheral blood. CDR3: CASSSSGQNTEAFF. The DNA for the CDR3 is TGCGCCAGCAGCTCCTCGGGGCAGAACACTGAAGCTTTCTTT.